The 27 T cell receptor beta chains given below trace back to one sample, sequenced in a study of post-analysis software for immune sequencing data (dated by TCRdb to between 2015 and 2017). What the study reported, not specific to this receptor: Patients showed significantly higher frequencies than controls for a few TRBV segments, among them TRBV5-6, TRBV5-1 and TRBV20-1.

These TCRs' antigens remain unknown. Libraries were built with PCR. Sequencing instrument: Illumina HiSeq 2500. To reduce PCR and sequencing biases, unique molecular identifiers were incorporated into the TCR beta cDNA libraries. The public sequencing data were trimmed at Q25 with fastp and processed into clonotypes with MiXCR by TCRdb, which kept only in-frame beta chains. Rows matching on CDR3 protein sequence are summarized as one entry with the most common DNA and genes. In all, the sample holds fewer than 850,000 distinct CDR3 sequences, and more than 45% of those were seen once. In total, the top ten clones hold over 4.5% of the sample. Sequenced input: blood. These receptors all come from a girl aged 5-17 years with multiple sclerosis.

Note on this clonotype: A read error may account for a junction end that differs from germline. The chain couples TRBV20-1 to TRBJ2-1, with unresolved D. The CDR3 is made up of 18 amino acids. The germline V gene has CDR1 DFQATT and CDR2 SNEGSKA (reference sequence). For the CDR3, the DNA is TGCAGTGCTAGCGTCCCCCTCACGCTCACGAGCTCCTGCAATGAGCAGTTCTTC. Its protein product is CSASVPLTLTSSCNEQFF.

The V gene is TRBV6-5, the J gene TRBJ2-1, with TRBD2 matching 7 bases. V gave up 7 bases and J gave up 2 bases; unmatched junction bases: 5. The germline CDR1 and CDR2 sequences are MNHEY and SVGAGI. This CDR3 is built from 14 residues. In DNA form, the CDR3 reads TGTGCCAGCAATCCAGCGGGGACCTACAATGAGCAGTTCTTC. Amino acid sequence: CASNPAGTYNEQFF.

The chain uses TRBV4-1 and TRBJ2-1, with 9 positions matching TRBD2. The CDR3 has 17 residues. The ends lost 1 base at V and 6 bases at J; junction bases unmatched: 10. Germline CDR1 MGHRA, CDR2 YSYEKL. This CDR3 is CASSQGDLAGLGNEQFF. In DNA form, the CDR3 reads TGCGCCAGCAGCCAAGGTGACCTAGCGGGGCTAGGCAATGAGCAGTTCTTC.

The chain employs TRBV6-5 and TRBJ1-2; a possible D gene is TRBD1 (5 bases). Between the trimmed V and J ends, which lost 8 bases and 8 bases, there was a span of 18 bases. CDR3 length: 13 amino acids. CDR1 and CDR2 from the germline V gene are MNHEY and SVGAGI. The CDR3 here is CASAGQQRGGYTF. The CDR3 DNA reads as TGTGCCAGCGCGGGGCAGCAGCGGGGAGGCTACACCTTC.

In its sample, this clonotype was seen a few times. CDR3 nucleotides: TGTGCCAGCAGCCCCCGGGACATTCAACAAGAGACCCAGTACTTC. Protein product: CASSPRDIQQETQYF. The V call is TRBV7-9, the J call TRBJ2-5; the D gene is possibly TRBD1 (6 bases). Germline V gene sequence: CDR1 SEHNR, CDR2 FQNEAQ (reference sequence). Trimming pared 5 bases from V and 2 bases from J, leaving 15 bases between. CDR3 size: 15 residues.

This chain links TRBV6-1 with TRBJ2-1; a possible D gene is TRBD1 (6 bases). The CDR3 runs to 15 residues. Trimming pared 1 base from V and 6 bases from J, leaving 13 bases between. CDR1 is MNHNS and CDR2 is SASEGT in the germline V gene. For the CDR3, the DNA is TGTGCCAGCAGTGAAGGGGGGCTAGAAAGCAATGAGCAGTTCTTC. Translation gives CASSEGGLESNEQFF.

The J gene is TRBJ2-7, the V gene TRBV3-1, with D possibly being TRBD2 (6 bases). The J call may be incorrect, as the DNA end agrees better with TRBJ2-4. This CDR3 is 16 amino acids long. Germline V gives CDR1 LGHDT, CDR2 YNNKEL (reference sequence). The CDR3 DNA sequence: TGTGCCAGCAGCCAACGCGGGGCGCAGGGCAAAAACATTCAGTACTTC. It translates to CASSQRGAQGKNIQYF.

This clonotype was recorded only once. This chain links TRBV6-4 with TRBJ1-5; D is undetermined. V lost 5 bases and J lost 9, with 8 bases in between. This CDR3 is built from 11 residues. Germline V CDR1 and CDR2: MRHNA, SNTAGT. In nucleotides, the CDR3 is TGTGCCAGCAGTAACCATCGGCCCCAGCATTTT. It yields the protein CASSNHRPQHF.

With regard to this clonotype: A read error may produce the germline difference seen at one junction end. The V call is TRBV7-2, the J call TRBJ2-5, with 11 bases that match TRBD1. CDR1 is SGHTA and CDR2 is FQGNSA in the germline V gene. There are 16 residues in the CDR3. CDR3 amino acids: CASSLAGQGVAETQYF. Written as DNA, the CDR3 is TGTGCCAGCAGCCTAGCGGGACAGGGGGTTGCAGAGACCCAGTACTTC. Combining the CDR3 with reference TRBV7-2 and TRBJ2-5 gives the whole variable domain GAGVSQSPSNKVTEKGKDVELRCDPISGHTALYWYRQSLGQGLEFLIYFQGNSAPDKSGLPSDRFSAERTGGSVSTLTIQRTQQEDSAVYLCASSLAGQGVAETQYFGPGTRLLVL.

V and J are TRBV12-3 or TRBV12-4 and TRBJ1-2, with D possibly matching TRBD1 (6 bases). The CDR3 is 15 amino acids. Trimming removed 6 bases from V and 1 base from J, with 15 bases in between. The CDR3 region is CASRGHETDNYGYTF. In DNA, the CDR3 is TGTGCCAGCAGGGGACACGAAACCGATAACTATGGCTACACCTTC.

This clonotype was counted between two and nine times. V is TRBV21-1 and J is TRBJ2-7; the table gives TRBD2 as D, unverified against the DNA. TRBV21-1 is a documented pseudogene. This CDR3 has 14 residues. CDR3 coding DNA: TGTGCCAGCTGTGGCGGGAGAAGCAGGAACGAGCAGTACTTC. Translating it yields CASCGGRSRNEQYF.

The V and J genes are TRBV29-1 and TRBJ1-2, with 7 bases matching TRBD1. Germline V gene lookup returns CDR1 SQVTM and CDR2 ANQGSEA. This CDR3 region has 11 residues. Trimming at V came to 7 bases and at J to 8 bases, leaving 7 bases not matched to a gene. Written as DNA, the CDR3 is TGCAGCGGGGGAACAGGGGAGGGCTACACCTTC. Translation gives CSGGTGEGYTF. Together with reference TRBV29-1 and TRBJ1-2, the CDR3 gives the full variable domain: SAVISQKPSRDICQRGTSLTIQCQVDSQVTMMFWYRQQPGQSLTLIATANQGSEATYESGFVIDKFPISRPNLTFSTLTVSNMSPEDSSIYLCSGGTGEGYTFGSGTRLTVV.

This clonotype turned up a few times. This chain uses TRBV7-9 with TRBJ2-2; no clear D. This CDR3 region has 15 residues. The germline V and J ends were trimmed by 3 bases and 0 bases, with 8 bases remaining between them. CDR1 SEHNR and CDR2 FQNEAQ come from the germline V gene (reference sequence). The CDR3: CASSFGNPNTGELFF. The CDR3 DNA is TGTGCCAGCAGCTTCGGTAACCCGAACACCGGGGAGCTGTTTTTT.

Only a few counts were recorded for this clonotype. In DNA, the CDR3 is TGTGCCAGCATTATACTAGCGGGTGAGCAGTTCTTC. Translation gives CASIILAGEQFF. This chain joins TRBV2 and TRBJ2-1, with 9 bases that match TRBD2. The germline V gene encodes CDR1 SNHLY and CDR2 FYNNEI. The CDR3 sequence is 12 residues long. V lost 7 bases and J lost 9; bases outside the gene matches: 4.

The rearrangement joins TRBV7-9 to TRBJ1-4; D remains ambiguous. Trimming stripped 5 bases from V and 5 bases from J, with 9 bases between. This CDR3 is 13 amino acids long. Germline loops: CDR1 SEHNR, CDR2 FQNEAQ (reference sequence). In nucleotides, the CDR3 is TGTGCCAGCAGCCCGAGCATGAATGAAAAACTGTTTTTT. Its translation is CASSPSMNEKLFF. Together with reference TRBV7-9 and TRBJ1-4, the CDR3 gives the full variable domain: DTGVSQNPRHKITKRGQNVTFRCDPISEHNRLYWYRQTLGQGPEFLTYFQNEAQLEKSRLLSDRFSAERPKGSFSTLEIQRTEQGDSAMYLCASSPSMNEKLFFGSGTQLSVL.

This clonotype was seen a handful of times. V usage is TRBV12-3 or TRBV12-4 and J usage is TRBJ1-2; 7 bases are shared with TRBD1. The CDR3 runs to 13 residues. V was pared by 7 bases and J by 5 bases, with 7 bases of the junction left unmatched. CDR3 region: CASTPTGTYGYTF. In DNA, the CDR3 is TGTGCCAGCACCCCGACAGGGACATATGGCTACACCTTC.

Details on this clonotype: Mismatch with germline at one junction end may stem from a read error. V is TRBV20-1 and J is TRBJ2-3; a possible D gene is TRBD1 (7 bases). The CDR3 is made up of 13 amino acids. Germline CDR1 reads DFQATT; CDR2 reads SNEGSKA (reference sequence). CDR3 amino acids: CSAKQGTLDTRYF. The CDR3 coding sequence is TGCAGTGCTAAACAGGGGACTCTTGATACGCGGTATTTT.

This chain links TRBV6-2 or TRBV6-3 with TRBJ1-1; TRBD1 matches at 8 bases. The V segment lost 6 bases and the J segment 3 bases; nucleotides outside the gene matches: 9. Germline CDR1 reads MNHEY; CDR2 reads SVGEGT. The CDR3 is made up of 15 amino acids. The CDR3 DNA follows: TGTGCCAGCAGCCTCAGGGGGCCCGAGGACACTGAAGCTTTCTTT. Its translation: CASSLRGPEDTEAFF.

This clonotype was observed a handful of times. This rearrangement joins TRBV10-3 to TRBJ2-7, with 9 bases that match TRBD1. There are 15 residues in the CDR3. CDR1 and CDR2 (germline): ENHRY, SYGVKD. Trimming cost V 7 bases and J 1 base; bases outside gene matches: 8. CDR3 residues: CAITQDRGGSYEQYF. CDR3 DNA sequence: TGTGCCATCACTCAGGACAGGGGAGGGTCCTACGAGCAGTACTTC.

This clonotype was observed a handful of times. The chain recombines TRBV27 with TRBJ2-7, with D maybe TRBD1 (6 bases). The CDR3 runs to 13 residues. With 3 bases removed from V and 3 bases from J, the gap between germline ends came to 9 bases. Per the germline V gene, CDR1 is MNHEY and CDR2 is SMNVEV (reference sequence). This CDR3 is CASSFGQNYEQYF. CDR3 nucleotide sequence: TGTGCCAGCAGTTTCGGACAGAACTACGAGCAGTACTTC.

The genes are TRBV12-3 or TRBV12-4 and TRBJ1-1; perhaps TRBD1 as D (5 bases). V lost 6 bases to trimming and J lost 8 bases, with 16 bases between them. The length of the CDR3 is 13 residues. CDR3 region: CASSPPGGYEAFF. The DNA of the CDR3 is TGTGCCAGCAGCCCCCCTGGGGGGTACGAAGCTTTCTTT.

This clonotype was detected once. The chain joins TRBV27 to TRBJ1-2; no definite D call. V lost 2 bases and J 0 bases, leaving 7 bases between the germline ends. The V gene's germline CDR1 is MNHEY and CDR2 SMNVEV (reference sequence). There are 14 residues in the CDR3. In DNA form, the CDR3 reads TGTGCCAGCAGTTTAAGGTCGGCTAACTATGGCTACACCTTC. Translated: CASSLRSANYGYTF.

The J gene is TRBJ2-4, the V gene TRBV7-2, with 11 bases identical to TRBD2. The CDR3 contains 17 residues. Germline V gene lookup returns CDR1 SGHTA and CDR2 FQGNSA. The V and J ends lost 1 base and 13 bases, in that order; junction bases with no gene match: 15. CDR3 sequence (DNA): TGTGCCAGCAGCTTAGATAAGACTAGCGGGGTTTTGGGGGAGCAGTACTTC. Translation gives CASSLDKTSGVLGEQYF. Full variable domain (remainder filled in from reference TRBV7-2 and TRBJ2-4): GAGVSQSPSNKVTEKGKDVELRCDPISGHTALYWYRQSLGQGLEFLIYFQGNSAPDKSGLPSDRFSAERTGGSVSTLTIQRTQQEDSAVYLCASSLDKTSGVLGEQYFGAGTRLSVL.

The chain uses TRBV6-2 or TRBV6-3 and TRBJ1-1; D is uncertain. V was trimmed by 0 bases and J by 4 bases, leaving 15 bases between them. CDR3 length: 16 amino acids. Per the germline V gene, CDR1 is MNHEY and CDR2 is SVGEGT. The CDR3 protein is CASSYSSTGLSTEAFF. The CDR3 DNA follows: TGTGCCAGCAGTTACTCTAGCACGGGCCTGAGCACTGAAGCTTTCTTT.

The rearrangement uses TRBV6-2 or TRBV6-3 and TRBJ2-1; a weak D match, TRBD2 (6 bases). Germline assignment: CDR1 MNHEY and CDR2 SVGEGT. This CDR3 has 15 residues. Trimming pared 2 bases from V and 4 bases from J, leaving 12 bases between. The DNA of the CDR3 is TGTGCCAGCAGTTACAACAGCGGGCGATACAATGAGCAGTTCTTC. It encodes CASSYNSGRYNEQFF.

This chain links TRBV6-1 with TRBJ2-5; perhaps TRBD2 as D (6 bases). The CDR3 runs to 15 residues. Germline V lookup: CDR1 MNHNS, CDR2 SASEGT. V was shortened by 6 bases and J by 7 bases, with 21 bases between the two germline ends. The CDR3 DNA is TGTGCCAGCAGGAGGGGCGGGACTCCCTTTGGGACCCAGTACTTC. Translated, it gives CASRRGGTPFGTQYF.

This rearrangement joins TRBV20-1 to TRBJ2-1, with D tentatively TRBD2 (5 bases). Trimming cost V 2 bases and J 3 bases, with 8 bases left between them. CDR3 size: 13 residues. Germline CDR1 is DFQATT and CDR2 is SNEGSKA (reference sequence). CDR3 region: CSARRGNYNEQFF. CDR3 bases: TGCAGTGCTAGACGAGGGAACTACAATGAGCAGTTCTTC.